This T cell receptor beta chain is from a study of blood T cells in healthy people across ages (dated by TCRdb to the mid-2010s). Concerning the study at large: In model experiments, template switching captured about one uniquely barcoded TCR beta cDNA molecule for every two T cells. To track age-related changes in TCR beta repertoire diversity, the study relied on deep sequencing normalized with unique cDNA molecular identifiers. To avoid experimental bias, donors of different ages were randomly spread across the sequencing lanes. The donors were split into four age groups: young (average around 17 years), middle-aged (around 37), aged (approximately 60) and long-lived (over 75). For two donors (one aged 18 to 29 and one aged 80 or older), the study analyzed two additional independent replicas of 1 million unique cDNA reads from the same blood draw. What the research found in general, with its limitations: Compared with the aged group, more naive CD4+ T cells, fewer expanded clones and increased TCR diversity were shown by the long-lived group, suggesting age selection. As age increased, observed TCR beta diversity per million T cells dropped in a roughly linear way, and a significant reduction was already evident by age about 36. There was a strong correlation between observed TCR beta diversity and the percentage of naive T cells measured by flow cytometry. Estimates of total diversity based on one million sequenced T cells were considered lower bounds and underestimates. Donor CMV infection status was unknown, potentially confounding age-related changes in expanded clonotypes. Conclusive comparison of naive and antigen-experienced compartments was prevented by the profiling of bulk unsorted PBMCs.

Regarding this clonotype: No antigen is known for it. Base qualities are missing; no much larger clone stands one base away.

The donors were roughly 40 Caucasian individuals from Russia, aged roughly 6 to 100 years, who were systemically healthy. Approximately 9.3 milliliters of peripheral blood were drawn from each donor into EDTA-treated Vacutainer tubes. Ficoll-Paque density-gradient centrifugation was used to isolate PBMCs, with at least 7 million obtained per sample. Trizol reagent was used to extract total RNA from the PBMCs, yielding at least 5 micrograms per sample. For every donor, flow cytometry on a PBMC aliquot measured the percentage of naive CD45RAhigh/CD27high T cells. Via the germline V gene (reference sequence), CDR1 is GTSNPN and CDR2 SVGIG. Reading from cysteine to phenylalanine, the CDR3 counts 16 amino acids. Only the CDR3 DNA stays, 48 bases, in frame from base 1. V and J are trimmed by 1 base and 8 bases, and the gene matches miss 10 bases of the junction. The library was prepared using 5' RACE. Sequencing instrument: Illumina HiSeq 2500. A second PCR of roughly 6 to 11 cycles was run with a J-beta primer mix and a sample-barcoded 5' primer. A template-switch 5' adaptor carrying 12 random nucleotides introduced a unique molecular identifier onto each TCR beta cDNA molecule. Each sample yielded at least 3 million CDR3-containing paired-end reads. First-strand cDNA synthesis was performed from all RNA using the Mint cDNA synthesis kit, with priming by a TRBC-specific oligonucleotide. After uracil-DNA glycosylase treatment, a first 18-cycle PCR used universal primers M1SS and BC2_uni_R on all cDNA. The authors' pipeline ran thus. Each sample was normalized by randomly selecting 1 million high-quality reads, each carrying a distinct molecular identifier. Instead of being binned into consensus sequences, reads with shared molecular identifiers were discarded. MiTCR, run with a Q25 quality threshold and the strictest error-elimination algorithm, handled CDR3 identification, clonotype clustering and error correction. A nonparametric unseen species model with Euler transformation was used to estimate a lower bound on total TCR beta diversity. TCRdb reworked the public reads: Q25 trimming with fastp, MiXCR clone assembly, productive beta chains retained. Duplicate CDR3 protein sequences are folded into a single record with the most common DNA and genes. TCRdb's processing, not the authors', yielded these V and J calls. For this sample there are fewer than 750,000 distinct CDR3 sequences; about 50% appear just once. The ten top clones hold approximately 15% of the sample.

The TCR originated in a woman older than 75 in good health. The source material was blood. The chain is encoded by TRBV30 joined to TRBJ1-4, with 10 bases in between that match TRBD1. CDR3 region: CAWSATGGGFEEKLFF. The DNA reads TGTGCCTGGAGTGCGACAGGGGGCGGGTTTGAAGAAAAACTGTTTTTT.